The clone carrying this T cell receptor beta chain was detected only a few times. As yet, its antigen is unknown. The germline CDR1 and CDR2 sequences are MNHNS and SASEGT. With 5 bases clipped from V and 6 bases from J, the junction kept 6 bases outside the gene matches. The CDR3 sequence is 15 residues long. Construction of TCR beta libraries was performed using quantitative 5'-RACE with molecular barcodes. TCRdb passed the 5' RACE reads through MiXCR, listing each CDR3 protein once. The profile covers fewer than 400,000 distinct CDR3 sequences, with about 22% appearing a single time and about a sixth taken by the ten largest. The data belong to a study of CD8 T cells in ankylosing spondylitis. Whole-study findings and limits: Several of the motif variants were reported before in synovial fluid and blood from reactive arthritis. Roughly eight highly homologous variants made up a TCR beta motif that seemed to typify ankylosing spondylitis blood.

The chain uses TRBV6-1 and TRBJ2-1; 11 positions match TRBD2. The receptor was isolated from a male donor with ankylosing spondylitis. Specimen: blood, either unsorted or a sorted T cell fraction (not recorded which). The CDR3 DNA reads as TGTGCCAGCAGTCCGACTAGCGGGATACCCAATGAGCAGTTCTTC. Translating gives CASSPTSGIPNEQFF.